The sequence of this T cell receptor (beta chain) was determined in a study of shared T cell receptors in the human thymus. Method: immunoSEQ multiplex PCR; TCRdb's copy keeps in-frame clones and lacks some. This sample has 600,000 to 900,000 clones, with approximately 85% found just once. The V and J ends lost 3 bases and 1 base, in that order; junction bases with no gene match: 11. Germline values: CDR1 SGDLS, CDR2 YYNGEE. CDR3 length: 18 residues. This sample was shared with a second study, whose subject was human thymus T cells. That study reports: Serving as donors were healthy Finnish infants, each of whom was having open corrective surgery for congenital heart defects. Resections that were taken during corrective heart surgery supplied the thymus tissue. Thymic and blood repertoires seemed to show skewed V and J gene use.

This sequence originates from a girl in the first two years of life with a congenital heart defect. The chain carries TRBV9 and TRBJ1-1, with TRBD1 identical over 11 bases. Material for sequencing was thymocytes. The CDR3 region is CASSEGQGARRGNTEAFF. In DNA form, the CDR3 reads TGTGCCAGCAGCGAAGGACAGGGGGCTCGTAGGGGGAACACTGAAGCTTTCTTT.